This T cell receptor (beta chain) was sequenced in a study of T cell changes during pregnancy in multiple sclerosis. The ends were cut back, 0 bases at V and 8 bases at J, with 16 bases in the middle. The germline V gene has CDR1 LGHNA and CDR2 YSLEER. This CDR3 has 15 amino acids. Measured with immunoSEQ multiplex PCR; TCRdb has only the in-frame clones, and not every one. The sample includes 35,000 to 40,000 clones, 90% of them seen just once. Specimen: peripheral blood, collected in the third trimester of pregnancy. The chain couples TRBV4-3 to TRBJ1-1; D perhaps matches TRBD1 (6 bases). The sequence was collected from a female donor in good health, enrolled as a control in a pregnancy study. CDR3: CASSQDSWGTTEAFF. The CDR3 bases are TGCGCCAGCAGCCAAGATTCGTGGGGGACAACCGAAGCTTTCTTT.